A selection of T cell receptor beta chains follows, all from one sample in a study of T cells after yellow fever vaccination. From the 5' RACE reads, TCRdb called clonotypes with MiXCR, one entry per CDR3 protein. The sample consists of under 80,000 distinct CDR3 sequences, 7.4% of them appearing once. The specimen comprised CD8+ T cells sorted from PBMCs, sampled 15 days after the yellow fever booster vaccination. Receptors originate from a man aged 30 to 39 who received the YFV17D yellow fever vaccine. Both conserved end residues are part of each CDR3. Fields, in order: V gene, J gene, CDR3 protein.

>TRBV7-6|TRBJ2-2
CASSLFGGVAGTTGELFF
>TRBV25-1|TRBJ2-1
CASSDWDSGNEQFF
>TRBV6-5|TRBJ2-5
CASSFGGQTRGQYF
>TRBV11-3|TRBJ2-1
CASSYSSAEQFF
>TRBV12-3/TRBV12-4|TRBJ1-1
CASSGAPNTEAFF
>TRBV20-1|TRBJ2-3
CSAPKLAGEQYF
>TRBV15|TRBJ2-1
CATSIRDLWNEQFF
>TRBV20-1|TRBJ2-7
CSGSRGLADFSYEQYF
>TRBV5-1|TRBJ2-3
CASSGLEGLITTDTQYF
>TRBV20-1|TRBJ2-1
CSARWTGSSYNEQFF
>TRBV9|TRBJ2-2
CASSSRDGELFF
>TRBV6-2/TRBV6-3|TRBJ1-1
CASSPGQALEAFF
>TRBV29-1|TRBJ2-1
CSSSYWERGHNEQFF
>TRBV27|TRBJ2-1
CASSLSVYNEQFF
>TRBV28|TRBJ2-7
CASSYQGPYEQYF
>TRBV12-3/TRBV12-4|TRBJ2-1
CASSLDYLEQFF
>TRBV11-2|TRBJ2-1
CASSNRAGTQRWGEQFF
>TRBV11-2|TRBJ2-3
CASSFGETSTDTQYF
>TRBV11-2|TRBJ2-7
CASSLGLAGSEQYF
>TRBV7-6|TRBJ2-7
CASSPDRGKDEQYF
>TRBV13|TRBJ2-5
CASSFEQGFQETQYF
>TRBV5-1|TRBJ2-1
CASSSTSGPPRNEQFF
>TRBV27|TRBJ2-2
CASRLGQLLAGELFF
>TRBV12-3/TRBV12-4|TRBJ2-2
CASSTSWRADTGELFF
>TRBV29-1|TRBJ1-1
CSVVVTEAFF
>TRBV7-9|TRBJ1-3
CASSLWGRSSGNTIYF
>TRBV9|TRBJ2-7
CASSPGSLYEQYF
>TRBV7-8|TRBJ1-1
CASSLVETGPNTEAFF
>TRBV20-1|TRBJ2-1
CSARAVAGFNEQFF